This T cell receptor beta chain was captured by sequencing in a study of Ad26.COV2.S vaccination and SARS-CoV-2 variants. Whole-study results and caveats: It was found that vaccine and placebo recipients had similar non-spike TCR breadth. It was vaccine recipients, not placebo recipients, who had the higher spike-specific TCR breadth.

Trimming cost V 5 bases and J 1 base, with 5 bases left between them. Germline CDR1 and CDR2: LGHNT and FRNRAP. This CDR3 spans 13 amino acids. Some clones are missing from TCRdb's copy, which holds only in-frame ones; the method was immunoSEQ multiplex PCR. The sample includes roughly 680,000 clones, around 92% of them seen just once. This clone was seen only once. Antigen: not known. Treatment given: around 19 received Ad26.COV2.S at low or high dose, single or two shots; about 5 received placebo; per-sample allocation not given. Each sample was drawn 63 days after the first injection (of vaccine or placebo). An adult of 18-55 years in Boston served as donor. An Ad26 vector was used to express Wuhan-strain SARS-CoV-2 spike as the vaccine.

The chain carries TRBV12-5 and TRBJ2-2; D is undetermined. The sequence derives from a person aged 18-65 years who received the Ad26.COV2.S COVID-19 vaccine or a placebo. Source: peripheral blood, taken in a trial of Ad26.COV2.S vaccine versus placebo. Here the CDR3 reads CASGPWNTGELFF. CDR3 nucleotides: TGTGCTAGTGGTCCCTGGAACACCGGGGAGCTGTTTTTT.